This TCR beta chain comes out of a study of blood T cell repertoires in COVID-19. Study overall: Sites across the United States, Italy and Spain contributed samples from acute and convalescent COVID-19. The analysed material was cDNA or gDNA that came from T cells, B-cell-depleted T cells, or PBMCs.

Original handling: Estimates of nucleated cell counts were drawn from the amplification of reference gene primers. This table comes from immunoSEQ multiplex PCR, and its TCRdb copy is limited to in-frame clones, with some not included. V, J and clone size are those of that table, while D and trimming were read from the DNA. Of about 32,000 clones detected, roughly 85% appear once; the ten largest clones hold just over 5.5%. V shed 6 bases and J 7 bases; nucleotides not matched to a gene: 14. The CDR3 loop spans 16 amino acids. The germline V gene has CDR1 MDHEN and CDR2 SYDVKM. The chain employs TRBV28 and TRBJ2-1; 8 positions match TRBD2. The material sequenced was peripheral blood. The origin of this receptor is a woman over 75 with active or convalescent COVID-19. The CDR3 region has the DNA TGTGCCAGCAGGCCCCTAGCGGGCGTCGGGTGGAATGAGCAGTTCTTC. It encodes CASRPLAGVGWNEQFF.